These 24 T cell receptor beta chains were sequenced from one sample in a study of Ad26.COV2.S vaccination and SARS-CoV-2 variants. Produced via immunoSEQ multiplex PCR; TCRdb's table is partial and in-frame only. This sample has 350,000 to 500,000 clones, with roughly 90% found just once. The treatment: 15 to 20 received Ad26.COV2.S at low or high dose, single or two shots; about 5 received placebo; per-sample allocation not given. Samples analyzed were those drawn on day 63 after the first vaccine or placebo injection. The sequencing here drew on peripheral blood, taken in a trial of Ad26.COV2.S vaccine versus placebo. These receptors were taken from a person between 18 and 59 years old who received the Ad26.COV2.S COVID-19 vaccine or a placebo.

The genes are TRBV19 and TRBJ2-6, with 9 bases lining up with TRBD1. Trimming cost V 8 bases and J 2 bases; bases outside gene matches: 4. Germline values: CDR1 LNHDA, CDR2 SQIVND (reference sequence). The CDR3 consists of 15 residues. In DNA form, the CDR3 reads TGTGCCAGTCTACAGGGGGCCGCTGGGGCCAACGTCCTGACTTTC. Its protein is CASLQGAAGANVLTF. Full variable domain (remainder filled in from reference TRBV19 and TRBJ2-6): DGGITQSPKYLFRKEGQNVTLSCEQNLNHDAMYWYRQDPGQGLRLIYYSQIVNDFQKGDIAEGYSVSREKKESFPLTVTSAQKNPTAFYLCASLQGAAGANVLTFGAGSRLTVL.

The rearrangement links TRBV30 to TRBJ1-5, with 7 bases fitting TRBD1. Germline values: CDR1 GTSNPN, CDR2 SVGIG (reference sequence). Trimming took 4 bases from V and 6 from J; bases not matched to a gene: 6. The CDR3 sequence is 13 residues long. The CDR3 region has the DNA TGTGCCTGGACTAGACAGGGTGGTCAGCCCCAGCATTTT. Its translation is CAWTRQGGQPQHF.

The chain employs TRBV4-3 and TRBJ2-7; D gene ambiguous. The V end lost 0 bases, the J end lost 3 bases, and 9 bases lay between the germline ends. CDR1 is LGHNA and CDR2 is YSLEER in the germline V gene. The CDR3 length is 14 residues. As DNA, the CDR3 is TGCGCCAGCAGCCAAGAGCGTGTGGGCTACGAGCAGTACTTC. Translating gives CASSQERVGYEQYF.

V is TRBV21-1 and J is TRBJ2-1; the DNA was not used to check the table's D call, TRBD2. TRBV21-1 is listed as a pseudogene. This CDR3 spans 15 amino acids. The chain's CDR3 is CASSKVAGGGNEQFF. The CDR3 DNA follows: TGTGCCAGCAGCAAAGTAGCGGGAGGAGGCAATGAGCAGTTCTTC.

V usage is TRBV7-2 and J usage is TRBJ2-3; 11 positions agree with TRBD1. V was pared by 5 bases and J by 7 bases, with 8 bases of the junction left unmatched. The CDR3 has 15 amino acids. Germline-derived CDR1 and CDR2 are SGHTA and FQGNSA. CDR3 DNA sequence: TGTGCCAGCAGCAGCCCGGACAGGGGGCTATATACGCAGTATTTT. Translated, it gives CASSSPDRGLYTQYF.

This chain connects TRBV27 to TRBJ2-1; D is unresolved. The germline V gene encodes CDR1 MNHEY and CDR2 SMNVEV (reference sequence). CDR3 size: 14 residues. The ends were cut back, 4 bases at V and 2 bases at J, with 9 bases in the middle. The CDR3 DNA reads TGTGCCAGCAGTTCTAACGGGCCCTACAATGAGCAGTTCTTC. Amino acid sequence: CASSSNGPYNEQFF.

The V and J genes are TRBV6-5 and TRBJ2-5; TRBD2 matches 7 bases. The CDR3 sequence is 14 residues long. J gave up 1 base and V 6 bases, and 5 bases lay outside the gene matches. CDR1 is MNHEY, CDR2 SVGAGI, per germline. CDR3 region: CASSRSGGQETQYF. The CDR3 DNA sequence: TGTGCCAGCAGCCGTTCGGGGGGCCAAGAGACCCAGTACTTC.

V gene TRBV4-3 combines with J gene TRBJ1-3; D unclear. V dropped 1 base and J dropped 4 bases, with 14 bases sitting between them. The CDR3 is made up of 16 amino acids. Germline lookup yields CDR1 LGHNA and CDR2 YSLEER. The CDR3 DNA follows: TGCGCCAGCAGCCAAGTCCCATCCCTGGGGGGAAACACCATATATTTT. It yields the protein CASSQVPSLGGNTIYF.

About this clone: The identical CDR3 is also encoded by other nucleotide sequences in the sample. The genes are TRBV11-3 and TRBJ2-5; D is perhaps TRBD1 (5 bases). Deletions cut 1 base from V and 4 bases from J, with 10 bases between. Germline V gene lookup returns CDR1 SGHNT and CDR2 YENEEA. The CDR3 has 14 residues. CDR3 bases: TGTGCCAGCAGCTTAGGTGGGCAGGGAGAGACCCAGTACTTC. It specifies CASSLGGQGETQYF.

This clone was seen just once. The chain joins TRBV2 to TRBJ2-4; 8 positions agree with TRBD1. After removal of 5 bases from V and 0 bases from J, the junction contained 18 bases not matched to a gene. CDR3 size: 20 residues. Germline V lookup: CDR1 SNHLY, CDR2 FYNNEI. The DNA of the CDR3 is TGTGCCAGCAGTCCCTCAGGGGGCGCGTTCCAGGTTAAAGCCAAAAACATTCAGTACTTC. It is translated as CASSPSGGAFQVKAKNIQYF.

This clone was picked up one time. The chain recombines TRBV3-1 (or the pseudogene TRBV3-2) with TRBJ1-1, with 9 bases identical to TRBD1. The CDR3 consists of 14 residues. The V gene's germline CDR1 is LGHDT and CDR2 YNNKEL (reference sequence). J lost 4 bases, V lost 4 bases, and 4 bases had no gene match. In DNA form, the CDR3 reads TGTGCCAGCAGCCCCGGGACAGGGACCACTGAAGCTTTCTTT. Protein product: CASSPGTGTTEAFF.

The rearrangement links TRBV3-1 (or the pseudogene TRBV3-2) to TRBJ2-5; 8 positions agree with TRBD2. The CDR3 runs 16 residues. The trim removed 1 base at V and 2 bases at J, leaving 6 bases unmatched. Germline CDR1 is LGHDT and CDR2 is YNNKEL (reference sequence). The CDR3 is CASSQGTTSVQETQYF. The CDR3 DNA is TGTGCCAGCAGCCAAGGAACGACTAGCGTACAAGAGACCCAGTACTTC.

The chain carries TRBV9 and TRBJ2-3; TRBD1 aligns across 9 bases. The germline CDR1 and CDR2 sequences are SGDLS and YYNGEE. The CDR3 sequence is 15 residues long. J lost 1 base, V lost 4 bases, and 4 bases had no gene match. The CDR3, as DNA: TGTGCCAGCAGCCCCTGGACAGGGGGCACAGATACGCAGTATTTT. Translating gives CASSPWTGGTDTQYF.

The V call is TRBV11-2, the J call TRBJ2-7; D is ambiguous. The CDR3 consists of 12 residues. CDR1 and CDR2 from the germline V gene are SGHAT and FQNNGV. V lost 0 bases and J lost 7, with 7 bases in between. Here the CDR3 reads CASSLDGFEQYF. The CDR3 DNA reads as TGTGCCAGCAGCTTAGACGGCTTTGAGCAGTACTTC.

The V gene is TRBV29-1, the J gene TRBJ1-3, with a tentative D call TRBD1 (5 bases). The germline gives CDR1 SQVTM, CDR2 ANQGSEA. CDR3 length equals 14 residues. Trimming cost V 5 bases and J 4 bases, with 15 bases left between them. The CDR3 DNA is TGCAGCGTTATGTATCAGGGTTCAGGAAACACCATATATTTT. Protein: CSVMYQGSGNTIYF.

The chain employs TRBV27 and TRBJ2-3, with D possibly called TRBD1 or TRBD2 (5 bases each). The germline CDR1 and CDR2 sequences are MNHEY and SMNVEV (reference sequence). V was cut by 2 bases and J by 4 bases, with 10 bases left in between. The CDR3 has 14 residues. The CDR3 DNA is TGTGCCAGCAGTTTAAGGTGGGGGTCAGATACGCAGTATTTT. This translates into CASSLRWGSDTQYF.

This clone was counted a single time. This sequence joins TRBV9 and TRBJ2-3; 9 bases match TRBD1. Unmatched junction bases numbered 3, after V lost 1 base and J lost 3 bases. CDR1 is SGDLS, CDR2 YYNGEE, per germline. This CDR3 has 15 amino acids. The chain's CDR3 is CASSVYDRGTDTQYF. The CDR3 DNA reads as TGTGCCAGCAGCGTATACGACAGGGGGACAGATACGCAGTATTTT.

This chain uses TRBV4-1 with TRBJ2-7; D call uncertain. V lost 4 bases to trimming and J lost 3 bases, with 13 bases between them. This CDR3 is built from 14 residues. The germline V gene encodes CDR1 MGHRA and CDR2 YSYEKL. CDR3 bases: TGCGCCAGCAGCCCCAAGATAAGGTACTACGAGCAGTACTTC. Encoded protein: CASSPKIRYYEQYF.

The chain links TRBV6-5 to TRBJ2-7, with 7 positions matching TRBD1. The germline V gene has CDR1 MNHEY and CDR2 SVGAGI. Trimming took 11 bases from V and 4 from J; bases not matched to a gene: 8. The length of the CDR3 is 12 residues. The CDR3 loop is CAAQDRTYEQYF. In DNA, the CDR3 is TGTGCCGCTCAGGACAGGACATACGAGCAGTACTTC.

CDR3 DNA: TGTGCCAGTAGTATGAGGATCTCTGGGGCCAACGTCCTGACTTTC. Translated: CASSMRISGANVLTF. The chain couples TRBV19 to TRBJ2-6; D gene unclear. The CDR3 contains 15 residues. The germline V gene has CDR1 LNHDA and CDR2 SQIVND (reference sequence). The germline V and J ends were trimmed by 3 bases and 0 bases, with 6 bases remaining between them.

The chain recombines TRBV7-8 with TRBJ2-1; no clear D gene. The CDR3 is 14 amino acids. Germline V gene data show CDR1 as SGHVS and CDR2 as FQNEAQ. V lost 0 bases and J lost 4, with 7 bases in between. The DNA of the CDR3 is TGTGCCAGCAGCTTAGCGGGTAAATACAATGAGCAGTTCTTC. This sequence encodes CASSLAGKYNEQFF.

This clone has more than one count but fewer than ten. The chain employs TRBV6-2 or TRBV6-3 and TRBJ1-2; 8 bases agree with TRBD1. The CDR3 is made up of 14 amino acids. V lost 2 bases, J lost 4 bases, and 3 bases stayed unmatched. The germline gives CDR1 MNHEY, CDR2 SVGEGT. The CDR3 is CASSYRTGSYGYTF. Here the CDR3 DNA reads TGTGCCAGCAGTTACAGGACAGGGAGCTATGGCTACACCTTC.

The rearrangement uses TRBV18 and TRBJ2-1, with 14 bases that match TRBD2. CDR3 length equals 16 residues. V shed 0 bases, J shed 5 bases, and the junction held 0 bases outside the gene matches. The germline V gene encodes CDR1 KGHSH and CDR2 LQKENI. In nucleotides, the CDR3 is TGTGCCAGCTCACCACCGGGACTAGCGGGAGACAATGAGCAGTTCTTC. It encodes CASSPPGLAGDNEQFF.

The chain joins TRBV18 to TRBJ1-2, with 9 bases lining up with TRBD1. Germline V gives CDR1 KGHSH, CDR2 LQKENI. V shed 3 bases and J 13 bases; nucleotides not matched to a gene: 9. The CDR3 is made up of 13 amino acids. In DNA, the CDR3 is TGTGCCAGCTCACCCACAGGGGGCGAGGCTTCCACCTTC. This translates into CASSPTGGEASTF.